A single sample is the source of the 27 T cell receptor beta chains below, sequenced in a study of cytomegalovirus exposure and HLA in healthy donors (dated by TCRdb to about 2017). Libraries were made using the immunoSEQ multiplex PCR assay. For the multiplex PCR, a mixture combining 60 forward primers for TCR Vbeta segments and 13 reverse primers for TCR Jbeta segments was used. This immuneACCESS table, as held by TCRdb, lists in-frame sequences with V and J called but not all clones. Of the missing ones, under half trace to an unresolved V gene in checked studies; the others have no known cause. The sample records about 130,000 clones, roughly three quarters of which are singletons. Clones ranked in the top ten supply approximately 3.1% of the sample. Source material: PBMCs. The receptors were sampled from a man younger than 45 in good health and CMV-seronegative.

The rearrangement joins TRBV7-2 to TRBJ1-2, with D maybe TRBD1 (6 bases). The germline V and J ends were trimmed by 0 bases and 4 bases, with 15 bases remaining between them. Germline V gene lookup returns CDR1 SGHTA and CDR2 FQGNSA. The CDR3 is made up of 16 amino acids. This chain's CDR3 is CASSLAFGRGAYGYTF. The CDR3 bases are TGTGCCAGCAGCTTAGCGTTCGGCAGGGGCGCCTATGGCTACACCTTC.

The rearrangement uses TRBV4-3 and TRBJ2-7; 10 bases match TRBD2. The CDR3 has 15 amino acids. Germline loops: CDR1 LGHNA, CDR2 YSLEER. V lost 4 bases to trimming and J lost 6 bases; unmatched junction nucleotides: 9. The CDR3 sequence is CASSPGGTSDSEQYF. DNA of the CDR3: TGCGCCAGCAGCCCTGGGGGGACTAGCGACTCCGAGCAGTACTTC.

This sequence joins TRBV28 and TRBJ1-6; D is unresolved. The CDR3 extends over 15 amino acids. The germline gives CDR1 MDHEN, CDR2 SYDVKM. Trimming took 5 bases from V and 10 from J, leaving 18 bases between them. As DNA, the CDR3 is TGTGCCAGCAGTCTTTTGGGAGTTACGGCCTCACCCCTCCACTTT. This translates into CASSLLGVTASPLHF.

V usage is TRBV7-2 and J usage is TRBJ2-1; weak D call: TRBD2 (5 bases). Trimming left V 6 bases short and J 2 bases short, with 11 bases between. Looked up from germline, CDR1 is SGHTA and CDR2 is FQGNSA. This CDR3 spans 14 amino acids. Written as DNA, the CDR3 is TGTGCCAGCAGGGAGGTCTATCCCTACAATGAGCAGTTCTTC. Translated, it gives CASREVYPYNEQFF.

V usage is TRBV6-5 and J usage is TRBJ2-7; D perhaps matches TRBD1 (5 bases). V was trimmed by 5 bases and J by 3 bases, leaving 14 bases between them. CDR1 MNHEY and CDR2 SVGAGI come from the germline V gene. This CDR3 comprises 14 residues. CDR3 sequence reads: CASSPLQGNYEQYF. CDR3 sequence (DNA): TGTGCCAGCAGTCCGCTGCAGGGAAACTACGAGCAGTACTTC.

The chain carries TRBV29-1 and TRBJ1-4; maybe TRBD1 (6 bases). CDR1 is SQVTM and CDR2 is ANQGSEA in the germline V gene. The CDR3 loop spans 12 amino acids. Trimming removed 4 bases from V and 8 bases from J, with 11 bases in between. The CDR3: CSVGGPEEKLFF. In nucleotides, the CDR3 is TGCAGCGTTGGGGGGCCTGAAGAAAAACTGTTTTTT.

This chain uses TRBV28 with TRBJ1-2, with 7 bases aligning to TRBD1. Germline loops: CDR1 MDHEN, CDR2 SYDVKM. Losses at the gene ends were 4 bases for V and 6 bases for J; bases not matched to a gene: 11. CDR3 size: 15 residues. The CDR3 spells CASSSLKTGSNGYTF. CDR3 coding DNA: TGTGCCAGCAGTTCCCTCAAGACAGGGTCTAATGGCTACACCTTC.

This clone was detected only once. An end of the junction differs from the germline gene, which may be a read error. V is TRBV7-7 and J is TRBJ2-3; 12 positions agree with TRBD2. The germline gives CDR1 SSHAT, CDR2 FNYEAQ (reference sequence). This CDR3 comprises 15 residues. CDR3 sequence: CASSLATSGGDTQYF. The CDR3 DNA follows: TGTGCTAGCAGCTTAGCGACTAGCGGGGGAGATACGCAGTATTTT.

J is TRBJ1-4 and V is TRBV5-1; 7 nucleotides match TRBD1. Germline V gives CDR1 SGHRS, CDR2 YFSETQ. The CDR3 length is 18 residues. V lost 4 bases, J lost 5 bases, and 17 bases stayed unmatched. In nucleotides, the CDR3 is TGCGCCAGCAGCGTAAGGACGGGGGACCTCAGGGGGAATGAAAAACTGTTTTTT. Protein product: CASSVRTGDLRGNEKLFF.

The chain employs TRBV7-3 and TRBJ2-7, with 14 bases identical to TRBD2. The length of the CDR3 is 19 residues. CDR1 is SGHTA, CDR2 FQGTGA, per germline. J was trimmed by 6 bases and V by 3 bases; bases with no gene match: 16. CDR3 region: CASSLRLAGGQRDIIEQYF. The CDR3 DNA is TGTGCCAGCAGCTTGAGACTAGCGGGAGGGCAGCGGGATATAATCGAGCAGTACTTC.

The chain couples TRBV4-1 to TRBJ2-1, with D perhaps TRBD1 (5 bases). Germline V gene lookup returns CDR1 MGHRA and CDR2 YSYEKL. The CDR3 totals 16 residues. Trimming cost V 0 bases and J 8 bases, with 17 bases left between them. The CDR3 reads CASSQDARVAIDEQFF. CDR3 DNA sequence: TGCGCCAGCAGCCAAGACGCCAGGGTGGCAATCGATGAGCAGTTCTTC.

The V and J genes are TRBV6-8 and TRBJ1-6; D may be TRBD1 (5 bases). Trimming removed 6 bases from V and 10 bases from J, with 10 bases in between. Germline CDR1 and CDR2: MNHGY and SAAAGT. CDR3 length: 12 amino acids. CDR3 region: CASRGARSPLHF. The CDR3 DNA follows: TGTGCCAGCAGAGGGGCCAGGTCACCCCTCCACTTT.

This clone has a handful of counts. The chain combines TRBV7-9 with TRBJ1-2, with 9 positions matching TRBD1. Germline lookup yields CDR1 SEHNR and CDR2 FQNEAQ (reference sequence). With V trimmed by 1 base and J by 6 bases, 6 bases remained unmatched. The length of the CDR3 is 15 residues. CDR3 amino acids: CASSLGTGVMDGYTF. The CDR3, as DNA: TGTGCCAGCAGCTTAGGGACAGGGGTCATGGATGGCTACACCTTC.

A few counts support this clone. This chain connects TRBV5-1 to TRBJ2-7, with 8 bases lining up with TRBD1. The CDR3 is made up of 14 amino acids. Germline V lookup: CDR1 SGHRS, CDR2 YFSETQ. V shed 3 bases, J shed 5 bases, and the junction held 7 bases outside the gene matches. Here the CDR3 reads CASSSPTGAHEQYF. The CDR3 nucleotides read TGCGCCAGCAGCTCCCCGACAGGGGCTCACGAGCAGTACTTC.

J is TRBJ2-7 and V is TRBV28; 7 bases agree with TRBD1. The junction had 11 bases not matched to a gene; V was cut back by 9 bases and J by 3 bases. The germline V gene has CDR1 MDHEN and CDR2 SYDVKM. This CDR3 contains 14 residues. The CDR3 sequence: CASRGTAILYEQYF. CDR3 nucleotides: TGTGCCAGTCGAGGGACAGCGATCCTCTACGAGCAGTACTTC.

The chain uses TRBV9 and TRBJ2-5; 7 bases agree with TRBD2. CDR1 SGDLS and CDR2 YYNGEE come from the germline V gene. This CDR3 contains 13 residues. V shed 5 bases and J 4 bases; nucleotides not matched to a gene: 5. The CDR3 coding sequence is TGTGCCAGCAGGGGGAGGGAGGGAGAGACCCAGTACTTC. It translates to CASRGREGETQYF.

In its sample, this clone was seen many times. CDR3 protein: CASVRVPDTQYF. CDR3 nucleotide sequence: TGTGCCAGCGTCCGGGTTCCAGATACGCAGTATTTT. V and J are TRBV28 and TRBJ2-3, with D hard to call. The CDR3 is made up of 12 amino acids. The germline gives CDR1 MDHEN, CDR2 SYDVKM. Trimming left V 8 bases short and J 4 bases short, with 10 bases between.

This chain uses TRBV5-4 with TRBJ2-7, with D perhaps matching TRBD2 (5 bases). V was clipped by 7 bases and J by 2 bases, with 13 bases between them. This CDR3 has 13 residues. Germline V gene data show CDR1 as SGHNT and CDR2 as YYREEE (reference sequence). CDR3: CASGPLGPYEQYF. The CDR3 DNA follows: TGTGCCAGCGGGCCACTAGGGCCCTACGAGCAGTACTTC.

The V call is TRBV4-1, the J call TRBJ2-5, with 8 bases that match TRBD2. The CDR3 loop spans 15 amino acids. From germline, CDR1 is MGHRA and CDR2 YSYEKL. The junction had 6 bases not matched to a gene; V was cut back by 3 bases and J by 3 bases. In DNA, the CDR3 is TGCGCCAGCAGCCACTTAGGACTAGCAGAAGAGACCCAGTACTTC. Its translation is CASSHLGLAEETQYF.

The chain carries TRBV7-6 and TRBJ2-7, with TRBD1 matching over 10 bases. CDR3 length equals 13 residues. With 5 bases clipped from V and 6 bases from J, the junction kept 4 bases outside the gene matches. In germline, CDR1 is SGHVS, CDR2 FNYEAQ. As DNA, the CDR3 is TGTGCCAGCAGCGGGGACAGGGGAGGCGAGCAGTACTTC. Its translation is CASSGDRGGEQYF. Filled out from reference TRBV7-6 and TRBJ2-7, the complete variable domain reads GAGVSQSPRYKVTKRGQDVALRCDPISGHVSLYWYRQALGQGPEFLTYFNYEAQQDKSGLPNDRFSAERPEGSISTLTIQRTEQRDSAMYRCASSGDRGGEQYFGPGTRLTVT.

Written as DNA, the CDR3 is TGTGCCAGCGGGATAGCGGGAGAGCGGGACTCCTACGAGCAGTACTTC. Translation gives CASGIAGERDSYEQYF. The chain carries TRBV7-8 and TRBJ2-7, with 9 bases identical to TRBD2. Per germline, CDR1 SGHVS and CDR2 FQNEAQ. V gave up 8 bases and J gave up 0 bases; unmatched junction bases: 11. This CDR3 is 16 amino acids long.

The chain combines TRBV7-9 with TRBJ1-1, with D perhaps matching TRBD1 (6 bases). Germline CDR1 reads SEHNR; CDR2 reads FQNEAQ (reference sequence). V was pared by 10 bases and J by 7 bases, with 16 bases between. The CDR3 is 12 residues long. CDR3 residues: CATGRGLIEAFF. The CDR3 DNA is TGTGCCACCGGGCGGGGGCTCATTGAAGCTTTCTTT.

This clone was seen only a few times. This chain links TRBV5-4 with TRBJ2-1; TRBD2 matches 8 bases. This CDR3 spans 15 amino acids. V gave up 0 bases and J gave up 8 bases; unmatched junction bases: 7. Germline CDR1 SGHNT, CDR2 YYREEE (reference sequence). DNA for the CDR3: TGTGCCAGCAGCTTGGATGGGACTAGAGTCGATGAGCAGTTCTTC. Its protein is CASSLDGTRVDEQFF.

V is TRBV27 and J is TRBJ2-1, with TRBD1 as a possible D gene (5 bases). This CDR3 has 15 residues. CDR1 and CDR2 (germline): MNHEY, SMNVEV (reference sequence). V was pared by 4 bases and J by 0 bases, with 10 bases between. The CDR3 sequence is CASSYQGTSYNEQFF. CDR3 in DNA: TGTGCCAGCAGTTATCAGGGTACCTCCTACAATGAGCAGTTCTTC.

The chain employs TRBV7-8 and TRBJ1-1; D possibly corresponds to TRBD1 (5 bases). Germline V CDR1 and CDR2: SGHVS, FQNEAQ. The germline V and J ends were trimmed by 3 bases and 1 base, with 12 bases remaining between them. The CDR3 loop spans 15 amino acids. The CDR3 loop is CASSFQQEGNTEAFF. In nucleotides, the CDR3 is TGTGCCAGCAGCTTTCAACAGGAGGGGAACACTGAAGCTTTCTTT.

The table lists this clone with a few counts. This chain joins TRBV6-4 and TRBJ2-2, with 13 bases that match TRBD2. CDR1 and CDR2 (germline): MRHNA, SNTAGT. Trimming at V came to 4 bases and at J to 4 bases, leaving 0 bases not matched to a gene. The CDR3 length is 15 residues. The CDR3 nucleotides read TGTGCCAGCAGTGGGACTAGCGGGAGCACCGGGGAGCTGTTTTTT. Amino acid sequence: CASSGTSGSTGELFF.

The chain has TRBV5-1 and TRBJ2-7, with D perhaps TRBD1 (6 bases). The germline V gene has CDR1 SGHRS and CDR2 YFSETQ. Trimming cost V 0 bases and J 0 bases, with 10 bases left between them. The CDR3 has 15 amino acids. The CDR3 DNA reads TGCGCCAGCAGCTTGGACAGGGCATTCTCCTACGAGCAGTACTTC. Its translation is CASSLDRAFSYEQYF.